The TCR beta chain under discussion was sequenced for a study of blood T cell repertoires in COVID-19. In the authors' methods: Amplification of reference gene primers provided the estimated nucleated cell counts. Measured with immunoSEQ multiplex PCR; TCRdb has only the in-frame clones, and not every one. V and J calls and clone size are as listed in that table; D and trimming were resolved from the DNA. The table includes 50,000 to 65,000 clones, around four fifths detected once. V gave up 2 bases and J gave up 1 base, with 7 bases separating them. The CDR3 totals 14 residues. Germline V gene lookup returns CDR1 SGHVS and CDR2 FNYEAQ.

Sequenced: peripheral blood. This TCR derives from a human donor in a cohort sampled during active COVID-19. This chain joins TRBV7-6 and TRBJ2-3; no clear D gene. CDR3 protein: CASSLNYGTDTQYF. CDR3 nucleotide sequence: TGTGCCAGCAGCTTAAATTATGGCACAGATACGCAGTATTTT.